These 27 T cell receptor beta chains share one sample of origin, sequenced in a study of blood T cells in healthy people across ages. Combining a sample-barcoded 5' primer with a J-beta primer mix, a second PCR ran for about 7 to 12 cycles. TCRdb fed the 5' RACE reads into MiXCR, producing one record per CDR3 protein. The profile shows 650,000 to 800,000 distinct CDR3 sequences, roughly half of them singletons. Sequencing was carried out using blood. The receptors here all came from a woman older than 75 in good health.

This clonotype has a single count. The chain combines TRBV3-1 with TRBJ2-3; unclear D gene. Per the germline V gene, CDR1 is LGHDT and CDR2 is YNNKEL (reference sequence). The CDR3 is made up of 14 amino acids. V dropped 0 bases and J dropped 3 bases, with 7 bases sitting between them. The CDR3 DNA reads TGTGCCAGCAGCCAAGATTCAGCTACAGATACGCAGTATTTT. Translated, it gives CASSQDSATDTQYF.

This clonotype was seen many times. CDR3 amino acids: CASSSQGISNYGYTF. The CDR3 DNA reads as TGTGCCAGCAGTTCGCAGGGGATCTCTAACTATGGCTACACCTTC. This chain joins TRBV27 and TRBJ1-2, with a weak D call TRBD1 (6 bases). The germline V and J ends were trimmed by 4 bases and 0 bases, with 12 bases remaining between them. This CDR3 comprises 15 residues. Per germline, CDR1 MNHEY and CDR2 SMNVEV (reference sequence).

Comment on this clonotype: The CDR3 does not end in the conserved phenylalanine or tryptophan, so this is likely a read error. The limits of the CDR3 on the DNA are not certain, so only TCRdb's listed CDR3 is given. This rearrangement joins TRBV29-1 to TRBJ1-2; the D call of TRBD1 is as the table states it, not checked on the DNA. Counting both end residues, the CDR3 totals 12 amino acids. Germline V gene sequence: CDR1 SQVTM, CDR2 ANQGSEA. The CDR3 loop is CSVPRQAAATPS.

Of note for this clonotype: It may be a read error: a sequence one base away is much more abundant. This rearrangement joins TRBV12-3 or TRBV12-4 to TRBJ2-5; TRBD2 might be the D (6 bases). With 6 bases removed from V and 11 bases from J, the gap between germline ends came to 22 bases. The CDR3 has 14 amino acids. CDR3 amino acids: CASRPGLNYDEQYF. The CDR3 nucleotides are TGTGCCAGCAGACCGGGACTCAACTACGATGAGCAGTACTTC.

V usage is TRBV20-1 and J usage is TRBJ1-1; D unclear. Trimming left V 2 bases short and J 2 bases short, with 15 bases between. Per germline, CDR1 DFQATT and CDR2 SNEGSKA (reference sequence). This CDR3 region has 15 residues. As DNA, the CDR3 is TGCAGTGCTAGATGGGGAAACTCGGGAAACACTGAAGCTTTCTTT. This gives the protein CSARWGNSGNTEAFF.

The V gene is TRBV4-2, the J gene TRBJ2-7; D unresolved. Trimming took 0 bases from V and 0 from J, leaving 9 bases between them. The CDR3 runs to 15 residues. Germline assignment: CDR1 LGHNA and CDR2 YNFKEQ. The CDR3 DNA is TGTGCCAGCAGCCAAGAACAGACCTTCTCCTACGAGCAGTACTTC. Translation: CASSQEQTFSYEQYF.

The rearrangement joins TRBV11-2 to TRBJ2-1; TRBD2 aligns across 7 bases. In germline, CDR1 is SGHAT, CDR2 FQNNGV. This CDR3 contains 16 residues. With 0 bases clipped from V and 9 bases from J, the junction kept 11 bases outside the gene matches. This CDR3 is CASSLDLWSAGSEQFF. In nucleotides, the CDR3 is TGTGCCAGCAGCTTAGATCTATGGTCAGCGGGGAGTGAGCAGTTCTTC.

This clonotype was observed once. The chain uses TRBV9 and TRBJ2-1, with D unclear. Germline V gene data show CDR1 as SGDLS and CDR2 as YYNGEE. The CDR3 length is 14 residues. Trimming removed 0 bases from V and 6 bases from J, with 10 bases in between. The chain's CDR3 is CASSVELLGNEQFF. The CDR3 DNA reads TGTGCCAGCAGCGTAGAGCTCCTAGGCAATGAGCAGTTCTTC.

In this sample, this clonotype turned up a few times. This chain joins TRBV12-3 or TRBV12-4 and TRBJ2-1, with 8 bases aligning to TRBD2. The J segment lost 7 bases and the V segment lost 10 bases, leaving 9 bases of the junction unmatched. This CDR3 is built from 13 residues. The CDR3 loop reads CAIGTSGKNEQFF. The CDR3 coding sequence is TGTGCCATAGGGACTAGTGGGAAGAATGAGCAGTTCTTC.

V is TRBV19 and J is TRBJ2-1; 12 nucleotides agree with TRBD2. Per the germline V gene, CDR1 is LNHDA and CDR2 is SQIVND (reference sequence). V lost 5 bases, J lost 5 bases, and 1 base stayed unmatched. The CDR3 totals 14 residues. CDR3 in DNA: TGTGCCAGTAGTCTAGCGGGAGGGGACAATGAGCAGTTCTTC. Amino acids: CASSLAGGDNEQFF.

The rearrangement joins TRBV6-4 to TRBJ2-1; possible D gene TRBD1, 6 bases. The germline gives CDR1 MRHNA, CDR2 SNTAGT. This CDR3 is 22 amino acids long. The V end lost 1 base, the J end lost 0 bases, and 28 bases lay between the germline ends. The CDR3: CASSDFHVSHREPDLSYNEQFF. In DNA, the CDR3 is TGTGCCAGCAGTGACTTTCACGTAAGTCACAGGGAGCCTGACCTCTCCTACAATGAGCAGTTCTTC.

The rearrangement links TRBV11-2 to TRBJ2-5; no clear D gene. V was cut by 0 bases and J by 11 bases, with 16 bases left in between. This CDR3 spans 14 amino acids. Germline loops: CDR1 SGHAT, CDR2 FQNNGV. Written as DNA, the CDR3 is TGTGCCAGCAGCTTAGATCCCGGTTACAATGAGCAGTACTTC. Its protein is CASSLDPGYNEQYF.

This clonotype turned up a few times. CDR3 DNA sequence: TGCAGTGCCCCGGACACCCGGCAGGGTGAAAAACTGTTTTTT. It translates to CSAPDTRQGEKLFF. The chain is built from TRBV20-1 and TRBJ1-4, with D perhaps matching TRBD1 (5 bases). The ends were cut back, 6 bases at V and 7 bases at J, with 18 bases in the middle. There are 14 residues in the CDR3. Germline CDR1 is DFQATT and CDR2 is SNEGSKA (reference sequence).

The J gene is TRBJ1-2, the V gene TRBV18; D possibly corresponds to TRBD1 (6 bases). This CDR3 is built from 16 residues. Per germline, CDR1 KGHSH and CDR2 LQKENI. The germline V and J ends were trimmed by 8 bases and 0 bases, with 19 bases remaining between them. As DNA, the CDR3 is TGTGCCAGCGTCCGAACGGGGGGCCAAGCTAACTATGGCTACACCTTC. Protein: CASVRTGGQANYGYTF.

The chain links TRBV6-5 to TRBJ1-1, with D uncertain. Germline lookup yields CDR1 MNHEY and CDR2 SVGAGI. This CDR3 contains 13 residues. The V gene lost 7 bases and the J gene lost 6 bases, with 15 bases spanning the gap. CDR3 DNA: TGTGCCAGCAAATCGGTTAAGGCTGCTGAAGCTTTCTTT. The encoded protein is CASKSVKAAEAFF.

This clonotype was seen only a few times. This CDR3 is CASSLTDSGANVLTF. The DNA for the CDR3 is TGCGCCAGCAGCTTGACTGACTCTGGGGCCAACGTCCTGACTTTC. The genes are TRBV5-1 and TRBJ2-6, with no clear D. With 1 base removed from V and 0 bases from J, the gap between germline ends came to 5 bases. The CDR3 is 15 amino acids. Germline-derived CDR1 and CDR2 are SGHRS and YFSETQ.

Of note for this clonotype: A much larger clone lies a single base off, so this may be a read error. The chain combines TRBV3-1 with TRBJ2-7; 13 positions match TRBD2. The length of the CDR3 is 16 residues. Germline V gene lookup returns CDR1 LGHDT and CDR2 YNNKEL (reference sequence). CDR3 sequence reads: CASSQVGTSGNYGQYF. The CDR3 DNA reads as TGTGCCAGCAGCCAAGTTGGGACTAGCGGGAATTACGGGCAGTACTTC.

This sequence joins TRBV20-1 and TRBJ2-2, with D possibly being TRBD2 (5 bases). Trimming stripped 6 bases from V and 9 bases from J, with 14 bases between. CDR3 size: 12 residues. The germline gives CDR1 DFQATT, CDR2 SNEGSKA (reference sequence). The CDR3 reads CSARGGFRELFF. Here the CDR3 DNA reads TGCAGTGCCCGAGGAGGTTTCCGGGAGCTGTTTTTT.

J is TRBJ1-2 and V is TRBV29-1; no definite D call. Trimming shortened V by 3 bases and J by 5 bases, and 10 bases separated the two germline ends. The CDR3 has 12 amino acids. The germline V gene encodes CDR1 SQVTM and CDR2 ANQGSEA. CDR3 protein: CSVDDKIYGYTF. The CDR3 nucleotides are TGCAGCGTTGATGATAAGATTTATGGCTACACCTTC.

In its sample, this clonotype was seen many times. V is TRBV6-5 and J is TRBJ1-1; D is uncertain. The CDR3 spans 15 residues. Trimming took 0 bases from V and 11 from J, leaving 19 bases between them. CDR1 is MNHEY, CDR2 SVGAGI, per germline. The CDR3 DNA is TGTGCCAGCAGTTACTCGAATGGCCTAACCTGGAGGGCTTTCTTT. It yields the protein CASSYSNGLTWRAFF.

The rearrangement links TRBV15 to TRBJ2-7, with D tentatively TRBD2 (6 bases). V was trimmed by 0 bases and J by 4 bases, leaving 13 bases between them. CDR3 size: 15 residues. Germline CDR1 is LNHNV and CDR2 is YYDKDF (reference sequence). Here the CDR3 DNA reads TGTGCCACCAGCAGAGAAGGGACTTCTACTTACGAGCAGTACTTC. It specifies CATSREGTSTYEQYF.

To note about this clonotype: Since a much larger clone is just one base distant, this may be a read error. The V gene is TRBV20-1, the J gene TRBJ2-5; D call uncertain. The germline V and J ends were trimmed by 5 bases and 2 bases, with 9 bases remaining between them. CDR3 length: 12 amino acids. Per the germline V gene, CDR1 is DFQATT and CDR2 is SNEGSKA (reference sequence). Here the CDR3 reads CSAGTTQETQYF. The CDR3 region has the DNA TGCAGTGCTGGAACCACACAAGAGACCCAGTACTTC.

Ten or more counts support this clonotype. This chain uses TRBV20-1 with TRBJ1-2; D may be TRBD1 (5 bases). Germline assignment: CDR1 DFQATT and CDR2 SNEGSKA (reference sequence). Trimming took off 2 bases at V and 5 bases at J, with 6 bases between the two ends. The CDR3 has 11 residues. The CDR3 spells CSARTGYGYTF. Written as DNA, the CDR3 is TGCAGTGCTAGAACAGGTTATGGCTACACCTTC.

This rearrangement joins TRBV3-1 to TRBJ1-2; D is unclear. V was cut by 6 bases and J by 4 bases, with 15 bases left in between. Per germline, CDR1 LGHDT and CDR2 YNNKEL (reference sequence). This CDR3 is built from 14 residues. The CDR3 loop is CASSYARVPYGYTF. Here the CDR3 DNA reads TGTGCCAGCAGTTATGCGCGCGTCCCCTATGGCTACACCTTC.

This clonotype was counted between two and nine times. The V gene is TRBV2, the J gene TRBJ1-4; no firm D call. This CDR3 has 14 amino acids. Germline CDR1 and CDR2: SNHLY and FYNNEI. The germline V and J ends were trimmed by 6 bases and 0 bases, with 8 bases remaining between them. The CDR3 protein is CASSYITTNEKLFF. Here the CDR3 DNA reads TGTGCCAGCAGCTACATAACAACTAATGAAAAACTGTTTTTT.

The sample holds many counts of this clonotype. The CDR3: CASGREGENEQYF. CDR3 in DNA: TGTGCCAGCGGAAGAGAGGGGGAAAACGAGCAGTACTTC. This chain connects TRBV3-1 to TRBJ2-7, with D maybe TRBD1 (6 bases). The V gene's germline CDR1 is LGHDT and CDR2 YNNKEL (reference sequence). The CDR3 is made up of 13 amino acids. V lost 8 bases and J 5 bases, leaving 16 bases between the germline ends.

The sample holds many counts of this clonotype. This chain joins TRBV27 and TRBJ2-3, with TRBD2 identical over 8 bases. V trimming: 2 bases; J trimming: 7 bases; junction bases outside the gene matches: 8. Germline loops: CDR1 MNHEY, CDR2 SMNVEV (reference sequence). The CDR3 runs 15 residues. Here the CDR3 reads CASSLEAGGLYTQYF. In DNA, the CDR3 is TGTGCCAGCAGTTTAGAGGCGGGGGGCCTTTATACGCAGTATTTT.